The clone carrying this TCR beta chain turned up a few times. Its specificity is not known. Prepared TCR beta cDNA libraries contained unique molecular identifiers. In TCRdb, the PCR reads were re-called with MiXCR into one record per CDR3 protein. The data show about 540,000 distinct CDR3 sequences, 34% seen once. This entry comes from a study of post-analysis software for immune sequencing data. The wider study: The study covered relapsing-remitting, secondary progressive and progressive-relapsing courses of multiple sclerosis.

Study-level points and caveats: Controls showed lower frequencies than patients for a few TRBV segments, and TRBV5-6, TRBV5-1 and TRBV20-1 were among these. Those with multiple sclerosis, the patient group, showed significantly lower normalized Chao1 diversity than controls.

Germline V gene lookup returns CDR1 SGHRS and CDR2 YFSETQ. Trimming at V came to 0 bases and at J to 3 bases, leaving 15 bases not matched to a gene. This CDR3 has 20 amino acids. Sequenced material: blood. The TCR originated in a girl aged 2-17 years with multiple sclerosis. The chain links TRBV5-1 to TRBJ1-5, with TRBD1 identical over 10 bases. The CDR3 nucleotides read TGCGCCAGCAGCTTGGGTGGACAGGGGGGCACTAAAACAATCAATCAGCCCCAGCATTTT. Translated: CASSLGGQGGTKTINQPQHF.